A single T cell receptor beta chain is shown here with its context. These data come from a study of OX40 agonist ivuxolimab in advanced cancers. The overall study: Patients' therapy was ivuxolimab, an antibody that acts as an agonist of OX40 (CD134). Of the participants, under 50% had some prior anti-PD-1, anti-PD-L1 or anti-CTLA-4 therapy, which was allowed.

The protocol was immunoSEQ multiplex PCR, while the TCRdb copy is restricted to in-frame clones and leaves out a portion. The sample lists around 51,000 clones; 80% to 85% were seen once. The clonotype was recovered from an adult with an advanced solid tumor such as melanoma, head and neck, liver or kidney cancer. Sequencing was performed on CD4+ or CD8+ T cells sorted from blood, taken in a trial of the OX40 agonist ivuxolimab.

Written as DNA, the CDR3 is TGTGCCAGCAGAGGGGGGAAGTGGGAGACCCAGTACTTC. It specifies CASRGGKWETQYF. The rearrangement uses TRBV2 and TRBJ2-5, with D perhaps matching TRBD1 or TRBD2 (6 bases each). Between the trimmed V and J ends, which lost 6 bases and 5 bases, there was a span of 13 bases. CDR1 is SNHLY, CDR2 FYNNEI, per germline. The CDR3 loop spans 13 amino acids.